A single sample is the source of the 5 T cell receptor beta chains below, sequenced in a study of T-cell reconstitution after alpha-beta-depleted transplantation in children. Library preparation (for TCRbeta) was performed with unique molecular identifiers. TCRdb reprocessed the PCR reads via MiXCR and lists one record per CDR3 protein. The sample lists roughly 300,000 distinct CDR3 sequences, about a tenth occurring once. The sample was PBMCs from the stem cell graft donor, taken from the stem cell graft. The receptors derive from a human donor who donated a stem cell graft to a child with acute lymphoblastic leukemia.

This chain links TRBV10-3 with TRBJ2-3, with 10 nucleotides matching TRBD2. CDR1 is ENHRY, CDR2 SYGVKD, per germline. The J segment lost 8 bases and the V segment lost 6 bases, leaving 8 bases of the junction unmatched. The CDR3 consists of 14 residues. As DNA, the CDR3 is TGTGCCATCAGGGCTAGCGGGAGTTCCGGTACGCAGTATTTT. Protein: CAIRASGSSGTQYF.

This rearrangement joins TRBV7-2 to TRBJ2-6; D remains ambiguous. CDR1 and CDR2 (germline): SGHTA, FQGNSA. The V end lost 4 bases, the J end lost 4 bases, and 8 bases lay between the germline ends. The CDR3 contains 14 residues. The CDR3 here is CASSSRLGANVLTF. The CDR3, as DNA: TGTGCCAGCAGCTCCCGGCTCGGGGCCAACGTCCTGACTTTC.

Ten or more counts support this clonotype. Here the CDR3 reads CSAAGTSGIDNEQFF. Written as DNA, the CDR3 is TGCAGTGCTGCCGGGACTAGCGGGATAGACAATGAGCAGTTCTTC. The V call is TRBV20-1, the J call TRBJ2-1, with 13 bases aligning to TRBD2. V dropped 5 bases and J dropped 5; count of bases not matched to a gene: 6. Germline-derived CDR1 and CDR2 are DFQATT and SNEGSKA (reference sequence). The CDR3 is 15 residues long.

V is TRBV4-2 and J is TRBJ2-1; D gene ambiguous. V was cut by 0 bases and J by 12 bases, with 12 bases left in between. CDR1 LGHNA and CDR2 YNFKEQ come from the germline V gene. The CDR3 totals 13 residues. The CDR3 loop reads CASSQDPQRGQFF. The CDR3 bases are TGTGCCAGCAGCCAAGATCCACAGCGCGGGCAGTTCTTC.

This clonotype was recorded a few times. CDR3 residues: CASSWGTGIGEQYF. The DNA of the CDR3 is TGCGCCAGCAGCTGGGGGACAGGGATCGGCGAGCAGTACTTC. This chain joins TRBV5-1 and TRBJ2-7; 9 bases are shared with TRBD1. Germline V CDR1 and CDR2: SGHRS, YFSETQ. The CDR3 contains 14 residues. Germline trimming cut 3 bases from V and 6 bases from J; bases unmatched to any gene: 7.